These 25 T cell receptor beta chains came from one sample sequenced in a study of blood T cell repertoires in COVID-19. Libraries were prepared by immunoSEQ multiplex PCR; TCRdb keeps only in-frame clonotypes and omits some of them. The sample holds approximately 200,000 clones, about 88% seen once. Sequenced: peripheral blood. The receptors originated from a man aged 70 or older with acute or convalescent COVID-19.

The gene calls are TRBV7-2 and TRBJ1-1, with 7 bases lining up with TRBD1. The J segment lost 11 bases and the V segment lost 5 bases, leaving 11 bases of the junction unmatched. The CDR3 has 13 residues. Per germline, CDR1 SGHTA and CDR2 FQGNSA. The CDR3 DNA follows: TGTGCCAGCAGCCCAAGGAAGGGGGCTTTGGCTTTCTTT. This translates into CASSPRKGALAFF. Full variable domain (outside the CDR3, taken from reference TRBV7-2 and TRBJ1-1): GAGVSQSPSNKVTEKGKDVELRCDPISGHTALYWYRQSLGQGLEFLIYFQGNSAPDKSGLPSDRFSAERTGGSVSTLTIQRTQQEDSAVYLCASSPRKGALAFFGQGTRLTVV.

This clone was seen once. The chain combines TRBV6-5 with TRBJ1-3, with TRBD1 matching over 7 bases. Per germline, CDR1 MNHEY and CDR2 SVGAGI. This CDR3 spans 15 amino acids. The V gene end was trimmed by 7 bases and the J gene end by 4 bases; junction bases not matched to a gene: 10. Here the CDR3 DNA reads TGTGCCAGCAATGCCCGACAGGGCGCAGGAAACACCATATATTTT. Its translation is CASNARQGAGNTIYF.

The CDR3 DNA reads as TGTGCCAGCAGTTTAGGGCTAGCGGGAGTTAATGAGCAGTTCTTC. It is translated as CASSLGLAGVNEQFF. The chain has TRBV28 and TRBJ2-1; 10 positions agree with TRBD2. Germline-derived CDR1 and CDR2 are MDHEN and SYDVKM. CDR3 length equals 15 residues. The ends lost 2 bases at V and 7 bases at J; junction bases unmatched: 5.

In nucleotides, the CDR3 is TGTGCCAGCAGCCCCGAACTGGGACAGGGGCGCTCCTACGAGCAGTACTTC. Protein sequence: CASSPELGQGRSYEQYF. This sequence joins TRBV7-2 and TRBJ2-7, with 10 bases aligning to TRBD1. This CDR3 comprises 17 residues. Germline lookup yields CDR1 SGHTA and CDR2 FQGNSA. The junction had 10 bases not matched to a gene; V was cut back by 5 bases and J by 0 bases.

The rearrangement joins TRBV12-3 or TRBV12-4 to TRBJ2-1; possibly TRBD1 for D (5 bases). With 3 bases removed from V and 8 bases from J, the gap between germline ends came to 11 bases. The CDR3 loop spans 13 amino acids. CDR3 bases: TGTGCCAGCAGTTTTGACAGTAAGGATGAGCAGTTCTTC. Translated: CASSFDSKDEQFF.

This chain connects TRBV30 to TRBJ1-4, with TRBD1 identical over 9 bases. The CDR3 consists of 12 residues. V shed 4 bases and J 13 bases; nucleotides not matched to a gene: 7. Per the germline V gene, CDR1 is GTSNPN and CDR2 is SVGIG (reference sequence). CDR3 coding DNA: TGTGCCTGGACTAGGGGACAGGGAGTACTGTTTTTT. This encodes CAWTRGQGVLFF.

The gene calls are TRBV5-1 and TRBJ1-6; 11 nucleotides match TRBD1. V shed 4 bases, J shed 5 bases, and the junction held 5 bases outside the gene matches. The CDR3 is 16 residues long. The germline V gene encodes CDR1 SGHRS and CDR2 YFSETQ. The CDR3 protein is CASSQGTGGNNSPLHF. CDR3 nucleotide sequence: TGCGCCAGCAGCCAAGGGACAGGGGGGAATAATTCACCCCTCCACTTT.

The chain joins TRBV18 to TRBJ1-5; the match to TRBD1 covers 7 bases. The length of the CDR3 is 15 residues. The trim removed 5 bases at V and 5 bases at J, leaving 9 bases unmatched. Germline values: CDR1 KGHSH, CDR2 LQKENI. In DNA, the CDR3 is TGTGCCAGCTCAGCCGGGACAGCTGGGGATCAGCCCCAGCATTTT. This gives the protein CASSAGTAGDQPQHF.

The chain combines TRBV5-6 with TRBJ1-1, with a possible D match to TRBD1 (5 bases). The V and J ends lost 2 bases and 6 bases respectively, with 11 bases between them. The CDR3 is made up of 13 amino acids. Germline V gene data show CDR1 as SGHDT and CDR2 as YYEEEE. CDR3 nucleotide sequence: TGTGCCAGCAGCTTTCAGGGCATCGCTGAAGCTTTCTTT. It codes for CASSFQGIAEAFF.

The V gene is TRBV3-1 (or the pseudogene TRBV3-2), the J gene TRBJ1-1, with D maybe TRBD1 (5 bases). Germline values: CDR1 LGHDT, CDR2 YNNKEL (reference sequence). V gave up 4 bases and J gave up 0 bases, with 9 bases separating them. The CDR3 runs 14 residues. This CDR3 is CASSLRGLNTEAFF. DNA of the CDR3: TGTGCCAGCAGCCTAAGGGGTCTGAACACTGAAGCTTTCTTT.

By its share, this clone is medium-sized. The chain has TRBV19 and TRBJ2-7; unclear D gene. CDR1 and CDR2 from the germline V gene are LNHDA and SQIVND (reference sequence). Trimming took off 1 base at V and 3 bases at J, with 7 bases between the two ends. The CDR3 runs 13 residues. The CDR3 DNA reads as TGTGCCAGTAGTATAGGGCCAGACTACGAGCAGTACTTC. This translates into CASSIGPDYEQYF.

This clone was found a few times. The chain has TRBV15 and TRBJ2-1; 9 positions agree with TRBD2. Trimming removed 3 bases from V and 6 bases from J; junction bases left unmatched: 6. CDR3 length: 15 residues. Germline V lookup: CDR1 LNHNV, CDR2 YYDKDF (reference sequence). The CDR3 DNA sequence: TGTGCCACCAGCAGCCCATCTAGCGGGATCAATGAGCAGTTCTTC. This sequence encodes CATSSPSSGINEQFF.

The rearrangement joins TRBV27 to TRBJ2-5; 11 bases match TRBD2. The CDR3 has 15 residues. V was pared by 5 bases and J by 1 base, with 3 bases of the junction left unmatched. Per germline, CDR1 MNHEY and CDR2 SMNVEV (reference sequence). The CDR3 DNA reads TGTGCCAGCAGTAGAGGGACTAGCGGCCAAGAGACCCAGTACTTC. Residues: CASSRGTSGQETQYF.

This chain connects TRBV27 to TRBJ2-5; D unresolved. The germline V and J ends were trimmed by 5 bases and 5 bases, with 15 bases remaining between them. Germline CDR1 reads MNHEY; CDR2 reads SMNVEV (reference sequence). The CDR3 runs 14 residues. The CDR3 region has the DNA TGTGCCAGCAGTCCGGAGCTGAAAATCGAGACCCAGTACTTC. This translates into CASSPELKIETQYF.

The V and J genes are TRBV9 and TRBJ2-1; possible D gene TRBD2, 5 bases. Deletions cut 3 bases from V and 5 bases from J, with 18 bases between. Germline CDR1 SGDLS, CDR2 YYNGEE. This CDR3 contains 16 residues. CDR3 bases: TGTGCCAGCAGCGCCCGGCGGCGGGCGGGCGACAATGAGCAGTTCTTC. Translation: CASSARRRAGDNEQFF.

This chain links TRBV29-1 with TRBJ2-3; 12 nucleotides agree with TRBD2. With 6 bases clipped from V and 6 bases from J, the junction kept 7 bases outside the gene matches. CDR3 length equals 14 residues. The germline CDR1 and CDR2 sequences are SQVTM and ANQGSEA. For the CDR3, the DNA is TGCAGCGTCCTGACTAGCGGGGGAGGGGATACGCAGTATTTT. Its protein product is CSVLTSGGGDTQYF.

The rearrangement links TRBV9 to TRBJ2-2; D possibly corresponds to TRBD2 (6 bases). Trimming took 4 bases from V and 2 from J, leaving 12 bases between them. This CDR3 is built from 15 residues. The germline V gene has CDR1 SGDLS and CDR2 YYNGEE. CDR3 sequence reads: CASSFYSGNTGELFF. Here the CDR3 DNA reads TGTGCCAGCAGCTTCTATAGCGGCAACACCGGGGAGCTGTTTTTT.

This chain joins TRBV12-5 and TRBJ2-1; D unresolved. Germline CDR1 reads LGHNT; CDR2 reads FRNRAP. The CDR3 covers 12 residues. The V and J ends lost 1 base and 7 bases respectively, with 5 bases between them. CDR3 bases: TGTGCTAGTGGTTTGGACGAGAATGAGCAGTTCTTC. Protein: CASGLDENEQFF.

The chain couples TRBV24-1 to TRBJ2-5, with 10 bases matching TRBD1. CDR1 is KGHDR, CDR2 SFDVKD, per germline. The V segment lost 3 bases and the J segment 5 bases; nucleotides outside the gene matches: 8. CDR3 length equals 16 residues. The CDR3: CATSDTGTGVGETQYF. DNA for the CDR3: TGTGCCACCAGTGATACCGGGACAGGGGTTGGGGAGACCCAGTACTTC.

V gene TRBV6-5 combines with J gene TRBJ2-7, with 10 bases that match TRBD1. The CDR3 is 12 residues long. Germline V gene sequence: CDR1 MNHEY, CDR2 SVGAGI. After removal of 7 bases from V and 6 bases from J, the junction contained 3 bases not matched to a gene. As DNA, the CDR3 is TGTGCCAGCACCGGGACAGGGGCCGAGCAGTACTTC. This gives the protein CASTGTGAEQYF.

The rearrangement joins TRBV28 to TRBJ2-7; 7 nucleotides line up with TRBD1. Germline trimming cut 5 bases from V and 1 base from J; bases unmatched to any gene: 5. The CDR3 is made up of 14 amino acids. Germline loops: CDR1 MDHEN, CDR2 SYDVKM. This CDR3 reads CASSHGTDSYEQYF. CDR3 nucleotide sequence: TGTGCCAGCAGTCACGGGACAGATTCCTACGAGCAGTACTTC.

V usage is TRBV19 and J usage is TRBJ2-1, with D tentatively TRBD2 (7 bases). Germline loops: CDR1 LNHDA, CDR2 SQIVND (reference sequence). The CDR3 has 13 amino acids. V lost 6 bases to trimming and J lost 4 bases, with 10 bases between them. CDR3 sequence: CASSGGPYNEQFF. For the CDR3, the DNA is TGTGCCAGTAGCGGGGGGCCGTACAATGAGCAGTTCTTC.

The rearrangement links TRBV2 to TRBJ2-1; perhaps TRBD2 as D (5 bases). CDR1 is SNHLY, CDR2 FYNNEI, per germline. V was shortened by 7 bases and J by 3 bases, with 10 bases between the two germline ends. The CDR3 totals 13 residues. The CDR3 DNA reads TGTGCCAGCACTGGAGGATTCTACAATGAGCAGTTCTTC. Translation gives CASTGGFYNEQFF.

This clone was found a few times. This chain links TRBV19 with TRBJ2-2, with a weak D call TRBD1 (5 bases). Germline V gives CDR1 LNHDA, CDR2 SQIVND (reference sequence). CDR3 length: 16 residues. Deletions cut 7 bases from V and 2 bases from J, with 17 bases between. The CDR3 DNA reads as TGTGCCAGTACCCGCCAAAAAGGGGTTAACACCGGGGAGCTGTTTTTT. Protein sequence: CASTRQKGVNTGELFF.

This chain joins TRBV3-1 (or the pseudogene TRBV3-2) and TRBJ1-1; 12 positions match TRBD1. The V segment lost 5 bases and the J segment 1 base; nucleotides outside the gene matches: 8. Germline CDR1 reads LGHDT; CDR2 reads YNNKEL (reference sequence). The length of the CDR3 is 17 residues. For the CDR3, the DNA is TGTGCCAGCAGCGGGCGGGACAGGGGGCGCGAGAACACTGAAGCTTTCTTT. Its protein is CASSGRDRGRENTEAFF.